This entry is about one T cell receptor (beta chain). This sample stems from a study of blood T cell repertoires in COVID-19. Study-wide background: The United States, Italy and Spain provided the acute and convalescent COVID-19 samples. Nucleic acid was either cDNA or gDNA, and it came from T cells, B-cell-depleted T cells, or PBMCs.

Per the original methods: Amplified reference gene primers provided the basis for estimating nucleated cell counts. TCRdb keeps only in-frame clones here, not all; method: immunoSEQ multiplex PCR. That table furnishes V, J and clone size, whereas the DNA furnished D and trimming. Of 100,000 to 150,000 clones in the sample, around 86% were seen once. The TCR comes from an elderly man with active or convalescent COVID-19. Sample: peripheral blood.

CDR3 nucleotides: TGTGCCAGCAGTGGGATCAGACGGGCAGATACGCAGTATTTT. Residues: CASSGIRRADTQYF. This chain uses TRBV2 with TRBJ2-3; D gene uncertain. Germline V CDR1 and CDR2: SNHLY, FYNNEI. This CDR3 has 14 amino acids. Trimming left V 4 bases short and J 4 bases short, with 12 bases between.